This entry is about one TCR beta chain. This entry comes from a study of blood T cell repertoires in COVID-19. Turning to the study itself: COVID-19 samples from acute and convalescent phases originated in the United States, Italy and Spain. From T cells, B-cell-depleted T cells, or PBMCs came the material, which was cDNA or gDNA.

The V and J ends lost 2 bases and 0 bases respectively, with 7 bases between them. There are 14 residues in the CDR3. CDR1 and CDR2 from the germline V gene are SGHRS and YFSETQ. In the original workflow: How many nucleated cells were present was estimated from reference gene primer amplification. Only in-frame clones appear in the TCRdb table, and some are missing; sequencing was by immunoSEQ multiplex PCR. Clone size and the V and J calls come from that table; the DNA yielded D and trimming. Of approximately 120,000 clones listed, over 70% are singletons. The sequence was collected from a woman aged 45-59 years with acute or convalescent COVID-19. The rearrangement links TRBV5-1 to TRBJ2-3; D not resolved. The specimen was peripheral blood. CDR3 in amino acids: CASSFGASTDTQYF. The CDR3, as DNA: TGCGCCAGCAGCTTTGGAGCGAGCACAGATACGCAGTATTTT.